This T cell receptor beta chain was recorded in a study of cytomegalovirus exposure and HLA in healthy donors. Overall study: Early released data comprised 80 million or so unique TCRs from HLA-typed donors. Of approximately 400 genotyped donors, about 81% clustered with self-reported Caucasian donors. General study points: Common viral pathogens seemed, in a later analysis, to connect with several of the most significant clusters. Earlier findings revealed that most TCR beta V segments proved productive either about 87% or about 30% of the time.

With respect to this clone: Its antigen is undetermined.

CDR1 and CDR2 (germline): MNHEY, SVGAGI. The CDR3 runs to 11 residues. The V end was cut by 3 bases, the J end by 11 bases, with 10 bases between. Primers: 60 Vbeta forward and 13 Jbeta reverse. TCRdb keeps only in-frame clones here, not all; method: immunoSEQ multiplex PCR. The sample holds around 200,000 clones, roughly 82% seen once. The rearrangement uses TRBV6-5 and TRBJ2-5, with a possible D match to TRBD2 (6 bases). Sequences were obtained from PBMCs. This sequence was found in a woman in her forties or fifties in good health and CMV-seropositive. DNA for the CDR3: TGTGCCAGCAGTTATTACGGGGGTCAGTACTTC. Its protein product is CASSYYGGQYF.